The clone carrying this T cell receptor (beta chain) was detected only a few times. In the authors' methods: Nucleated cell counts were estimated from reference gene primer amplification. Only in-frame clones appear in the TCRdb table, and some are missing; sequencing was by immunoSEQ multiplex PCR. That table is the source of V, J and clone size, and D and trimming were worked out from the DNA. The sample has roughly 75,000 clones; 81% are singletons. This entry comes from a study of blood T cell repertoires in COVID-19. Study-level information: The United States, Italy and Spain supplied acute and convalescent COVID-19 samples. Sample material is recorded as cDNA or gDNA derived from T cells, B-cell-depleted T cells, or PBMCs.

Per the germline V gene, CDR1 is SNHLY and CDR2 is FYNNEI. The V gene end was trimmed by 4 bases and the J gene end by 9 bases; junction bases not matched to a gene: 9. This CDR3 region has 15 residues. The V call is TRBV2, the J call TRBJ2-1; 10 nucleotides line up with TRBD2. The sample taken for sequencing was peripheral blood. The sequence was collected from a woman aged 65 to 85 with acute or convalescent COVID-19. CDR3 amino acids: CASSGWLAGVVEQFF. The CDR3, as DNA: TGTGCCAGCAGTGGGTGGCTAGCGGGAGTTGTTGAGCAGTTCTTC.